This T cell receptor beta chain was retrieved from a study of a mutant IDH1 vaccine in newly diagnosed glioma. Turning to the study itself: Either 4-6 weeks after radiotherapy alone or alongside temozolomide, vaccination was begun. Averaging roughly 40 years of age, treated patients were about 62% male and approximately 40% female. Findings and caveats of the study: Among all patients, vaccine-induced immune responses occurred in 93.3%.

This clone has a single count. The antigen remains unidentified. The repertoire was sequenced with immunoSEQ multiplex PCR; TCRdb's copy has only in-frame clones and lacks some. The repertoire consists of 30,000 to 35,000 clones, with about three fifths occurring once and the leading ten covering 9.5% to 11%. Described time point: week 5, during vaccination. Every single dose of the vaccine, 300 ug of mutant IDH1 20-mer peptide, came with topical imiquimod. The CDR3 is 15 amino acids. Between the trimmed V and J ends, which lost 5 bases and 2 bases, there was a span of 15 bases. CDR1 and CDR2 (germline): SGHAT, FQDESV (reference sequence).

The chain carries TRBV11-1 and TRBJ1-1; TRBD1 is a possible D gene (5 bases). The sequences come from PBMCs, collected from a glioma patient whose treatment included an IDH1 peptide vaccine. The receptor comes from a woman aged 18-30 years with glioma. The CDR3 region is CASSLNGGGNTEAFF. The DNA for the CDR3 is TGTGCCAGCAGCCTAAACGGGGGGGGAAACACTGAAGCTTTCTTT.